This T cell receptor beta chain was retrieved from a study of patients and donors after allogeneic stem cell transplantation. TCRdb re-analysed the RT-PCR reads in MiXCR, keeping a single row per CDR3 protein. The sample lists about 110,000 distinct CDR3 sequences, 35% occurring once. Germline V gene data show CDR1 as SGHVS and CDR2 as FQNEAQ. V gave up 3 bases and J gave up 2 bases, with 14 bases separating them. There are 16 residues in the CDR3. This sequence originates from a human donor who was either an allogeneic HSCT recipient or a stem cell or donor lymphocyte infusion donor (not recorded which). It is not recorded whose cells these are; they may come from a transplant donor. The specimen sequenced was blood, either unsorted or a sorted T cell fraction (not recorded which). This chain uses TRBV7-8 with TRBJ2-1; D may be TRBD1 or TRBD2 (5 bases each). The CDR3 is CASSFAWDPPYNEQFF. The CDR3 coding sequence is TGTGCCAGCAGCTTCGCGTGGGACCCCCCCTACAATGAGCAGTTCTTC.